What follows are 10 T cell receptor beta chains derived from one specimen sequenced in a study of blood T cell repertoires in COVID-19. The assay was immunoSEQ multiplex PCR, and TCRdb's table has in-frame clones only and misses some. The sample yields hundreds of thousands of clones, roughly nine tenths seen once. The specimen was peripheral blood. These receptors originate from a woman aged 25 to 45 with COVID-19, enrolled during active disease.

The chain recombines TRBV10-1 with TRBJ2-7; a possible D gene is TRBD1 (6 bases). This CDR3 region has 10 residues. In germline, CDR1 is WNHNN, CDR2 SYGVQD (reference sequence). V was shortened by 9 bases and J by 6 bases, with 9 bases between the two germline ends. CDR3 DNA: TGCGCCAGGGGGGCTGCCGAGCAGTACGTC. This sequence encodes CARGAAEQYV.

The CDR3 bases are TGTGCCAGCAGTGAACACGGGACAGGCATCTATGGCTACACCTTC. It yields the protein CASSEHGTGIYGYTF. The V gene is TRBV27, the J gene TRBJ1-2, with 8 bases that match TRBD1. Trimming removed 5 bases from V and 4 bases from J; junction bases left unmatched: 9. The CDR3 extends over 15 amino acids. In germline, CDR1 is MNHEY, CDR2 SMNVEV (reference sequence).

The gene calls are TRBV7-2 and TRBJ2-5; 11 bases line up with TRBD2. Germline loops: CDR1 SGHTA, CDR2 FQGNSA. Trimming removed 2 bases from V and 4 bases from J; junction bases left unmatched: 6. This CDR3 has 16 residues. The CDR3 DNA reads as TGTGCCAGCAGCTTATCCCTCGGGACTAGCGGAGAGACCCAGTACTTC. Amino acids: CASSLSLGTSGETQYF.

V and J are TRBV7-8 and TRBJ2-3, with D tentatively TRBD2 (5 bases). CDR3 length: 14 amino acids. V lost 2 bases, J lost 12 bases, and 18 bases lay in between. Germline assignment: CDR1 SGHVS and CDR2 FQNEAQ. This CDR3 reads CASSLTRRPAGQYF. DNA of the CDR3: TGTGCCAGCAGCTTAACCCGGAGGCCCGCCGGACAGTATTTT.

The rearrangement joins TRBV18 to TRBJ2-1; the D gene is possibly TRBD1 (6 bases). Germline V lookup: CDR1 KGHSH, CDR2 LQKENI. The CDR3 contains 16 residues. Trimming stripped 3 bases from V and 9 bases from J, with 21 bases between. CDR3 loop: CASSPRRDNSEGEQFF. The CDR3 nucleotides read TGTGCCAGCTCACCTCGCCGGGACAACTCAGAAGGTGAGCAGTTCTTC.

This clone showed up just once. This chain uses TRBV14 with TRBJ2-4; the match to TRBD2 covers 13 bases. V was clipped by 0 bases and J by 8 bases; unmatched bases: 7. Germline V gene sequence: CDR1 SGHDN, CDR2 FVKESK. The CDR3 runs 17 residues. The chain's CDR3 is CASSQEGLAGWGDIQYF. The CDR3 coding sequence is TGTGCCAGCAGCCAAGAGGGACTAGCGGGATGGGGAGACATTCAGTACTTC.

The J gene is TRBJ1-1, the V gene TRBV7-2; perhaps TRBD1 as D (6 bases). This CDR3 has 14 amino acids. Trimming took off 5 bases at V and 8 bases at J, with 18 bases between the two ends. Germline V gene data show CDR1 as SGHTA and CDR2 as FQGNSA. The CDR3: CASSPQGGPIEAFF. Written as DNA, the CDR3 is TGTGCCAGCAGCCCCCAAGGGGGTCCTATAGAAGCTTTCTTT.

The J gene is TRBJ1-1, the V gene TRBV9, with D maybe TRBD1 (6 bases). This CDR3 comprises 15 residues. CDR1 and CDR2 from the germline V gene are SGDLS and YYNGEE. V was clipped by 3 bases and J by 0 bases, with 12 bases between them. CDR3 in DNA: TGTGCCAGCAGCGCACAACAGGGCATGAACACTGAAGCTTTCTTT. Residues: CASSAQQGMNTEAFF.

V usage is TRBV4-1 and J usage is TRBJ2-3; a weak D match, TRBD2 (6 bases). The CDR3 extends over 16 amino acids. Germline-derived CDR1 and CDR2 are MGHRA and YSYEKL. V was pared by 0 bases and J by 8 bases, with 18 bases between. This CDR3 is CASSQDQGGVGSTQYF. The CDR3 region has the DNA TGCGCCAGCAGCCAAGATCAAGGAGGGGTAGGGAGTACGCAGTATTTT.

The chain's CDR3 is CATSSGGGRTLDTQYF. The CDR3 coding sequence is TGTGCCACGTCAAGCGGCGGGGGCCGGACTCTGGATACGCAGTATTTT. This rearrangement joins TRBV2 to TRBJ2-3; TRBD2 might be the D (7 bases). V was trimmed by 10 bases and J by 6 bases, leaving 26 bases between them. This CDR3 spans 16 amino acids. CDR1 and CDR2 from the germline V gene are SNHLY and FYNNEI.